What follows are 30 T cell receptor beta chains derived from one specimen sequenced in a study of T cell clones after liver transplantation. Sequencing was performed with immunoSEQ multiplex PCR; in TCRdb, only in-frame clones are kept and a portion is missing. The table records about 51,000 clones, 80% to 90% of them present only once. The source was CD8+ T cells from blood, collected 12 months after liver transplant. The receptors stem from a human patient who received a liver transplant. The graft donor may have contributed some T cells.

V and J are TRBV28 and TRBJ2-7; D gene uncertain. The CDR3 runs 14 residues. Trimming shortened V by 7 bases and J by 7 bases, and 20 bases separated the two germline ends. Looked up from germline, CDR1 is MDHEN and CDR2 is SYDVKM. CDR3 in DNA: TGTGCCAGCATCCACCGCCGGCCCTTTGAGGAGCAGTACTTC. It yields the protein CASIHRRPFEEQYF.

This clone is medium-sized in the sample. The chain is built from TRBV11-2 and TRBJ1-2; D might be TRBD1 (5 bases). V dropped 5 bases and J dropped 3 bases, with 13 bases sitting between them. The length of the CDR3 is 14 residues. Germline V gives CDR1 SGHAT, CDR2 FQNNGV. CDR3 sequence (DNA): TGTGCCAGCAGCCCGTGGGACGGATACTATGGCTACACCTTC. Translated, it gives CASSPWDGYYGYTF.

V usage is TRBV13 and J usage is TRBJ1-2, with unresolved D. The CDR3 sequence is 14 residues long. Trimming removed 2 bases at V and 8 bases at J, with 15 bases between. CDR1 PRHDT and CDR2 FYEKMQ come from the germline V gene (reference sequence). This chain's CDR3 is CASSLIQAQRGYTF. The CDR3 DNA follows: TGTGCCAGCAGCTTAATCCAGGCTCAAAGGGGCTACACCTTC.

The chain is built from TRBV28 and TRBJ2-7; possible D gene TRBD1, 8 bases. This CDR3 contains 20 residues. Germline V lookup: CDR1 MDHEN, CDR2 SYDVKM. V was pared by 2 bases and J by 0 bases, with 26 bases between. CDR3 amino acids: CASSLRGRAGGTGSSYEQYF. In DNA, the CDR3 is TGTGCCAGCAGTTTACGGGGGAGGGCAGGGGGCACAGGGAGCTCCTACGAGCAGTACTTC.

The chain recombines TRBV13 with TRBJ2-7; D is unclear. With 0 bases removed from V and 0 bases from J, the gap between germline ends came to 3 bases. Germline CDR1 reads PRHDT; CDR2 reads FYEKMQ (reference sequence). The CDR3 consists of 13 residues. This CDR3 is CASSLGISYEQYF. The DNA for the CDR3 is TGTGCCAGCAGCTTAGGAATCTCCTACGAGCAGTACTTC.

This clone was seen ten or more times. The chain links TRBV9 to TRBJ2-6; 10 nucleotides line up with TRBD2. Germline CDR1 SGDLS, CDR2 YYNGEE. This CDR3 has 19 amino acids. With 3 bases clipped from V and 0 bases from J, the junction kept 9 bases outside the gene matches. The CDR3 sequence is CASSEPGLADYSGANVLTF. The CDR3 coding sequence is TGTGCCAGCAGCGAGCCAGGACTAGCGGATTACTCTGGGGCCAACGTCCTGACTTTC.

The rearrangement uses TRBV7-8 and TRBJ2-7; no clear D gene. The V gene's germline CDR1 is SGHVS and CDR2 FQNEAQ. This CDR3 comprises 14 residues. Trimming cost V 5 bases and J 0 bases, with 11 bases left between them. CDR3 sequence: CASSEVWGSYEQYF. The CDR3 bases are TGTGCCAGCAGCGAGGTGTGGGGCTCCTACGAGCAGTACTTC.

The chain is built from TRBV11-2 and TRBJ2-1; either TRBD1 or TRBD2 may fit D (5 bases each). The CDR3 sequence is 16 residues long. The germline V gene has CDR1 SGHAT and CDR2 FQNNGV. Trimming removed 4 bases at V and 5 bases at J, with 18 bases between. The CDR3: CASSWAGASWNNEQFF. CDR3 nucleotides: TGTGCCAGCAGCTGGGCTGGGGCTAGCTGGAACAATGAGCAGTTCTTC.

The genes are TRBV7-8 and TRBJ2-1; 9 bases agree with TRBD2. J was trimmed by 2 bases and V by 4 bases; bases with no gene match: 9. CDR1 and CDR2 (germline): SGHVS, FQNEAQ. The CDR3 is made up of 17 amino acids. The CDR3 region is CASSSPLAGLTYNEQFF. The CDR3 region has the DNA TGTGCCAGCAGCTCCCCCCTAGCGGGGTTAACCTACAATGAGCAGTTCTTC.

The chain carries TRBV27 and TRBJ2-1; D ambiguous. Trimming stripped 6 bases from V and 10 bases from J, with 16 bases between. The CDR3 runs 13 residues. The germline V gene has CDR1 MNHEY and CDR2 SMNVEV (reference sequence). CDR3 loop: CASSPTPPLEQFF. The CDR3 nucleotides read TGTGCCAGCAGCCCGACCCCACCCCTAGAGCAGTTCTTC.

The rearrangement joins TRBV27 to TRBJ2-6; D not resolved. Germline CDR1 MNHEY, CDR2 SMNVEV (reference sequence). This CDR3 comprises 11 residues. The V and J ends lost 8 bases and 8 bases respectively, with 7 bases between them. The CDR3 DNA follows: TGTGCCAGCGGCCCCCCCAACGTCCTGACTTTC. Translation: CASGPPNVLTF.

With respect to this clone: A far larger clone lies a single base away; this is likely a read error. The CDR3 DNA follows: TGTGCCAGCAGCCCGGGACTAGCGCCCACCAATGAGCAGTTCTTC. This sequence encodes CASSPGLAPTNEQFF. This rearrangement joins TRBV14 to TRBJ2-1; 10 nucleotides line up with TRBD2. The CDR3 has 15 residues. Germline V gene data show CDR1 as SGHDN and CDR2 as FVKESK. V was pared by 4 bases and J by 6 bases, with 6 bases of the junction left unmatched.

The chain uses TRBV2 and TRBJ2-1; D may be TRBD1 (6 bases). Germline V gene lookup returns CDR1 SNHLY and CDR2 FYNNEI. The CDR3 covers 14 residues. With 2 bases removed from V and 3 bases from J, the gap between germline ends came to 8 bases. The CDR3 sequence is CASSELQGYNEQFF. For the CDR3, the DNA is TGTGCCAGCAGTGAACTACAGGGCTACAATGAGCAGTTCTTC.

The genes are TRBV19 and TRBJ1-1; no clear D gene. This CDR3 region has 12 residues. Germline V gene sequence: CDR1 LNHDA, CDR2 SQIVND (reference sequence). V was pared by 7 bases and J by 2 bases, with 8 bases between. The CDR3 protein is CASTGDNTEAFF. CDR3 DNA sequence: TGTGCCAGTACTGGAGACAACACTGAAGCTTTCTTT.

This clone was seen a handful of times. V and J are TRBV19 and TRBJ2-1; D gene uncertain. Germline CDR1 and CDR2: LNHDA and SQIVND (reference sequence). Trimming took off 5 bases at V and 2 bases at J, with 13 bases between the two ends. The CDR3 has 15 residues. The CDR3 protein is CASSPRLTPYNEQFF. The CDR3 nucleotides are TGTGCCAGTAGTCCCAGACTGACGCCCTACAATGAGCAGTTCTTC.

About this clone itself: This may be a read error: a much more frequent sequence differs by one nucleotide. This chain uses TRBV5-5 with TRBJ2-7; D is unclear. The CDR3 length is 12 residues. From germline, CDR1 is SGHKS and CDR2 YYEKEE (reference sequence). Trimming left V 0 bases short and J 3 bases short, with 4 bases between. The CDR3 loop reads CASSLADYEQYF. In nucleotides, the CDR3 is TGTGCCAGCAGCTTGGCGGACTACGAGCAGTACTTC.

This clone was counted once. The rearrangement links TRBV7-2 to TRBJ2-7, with D perhaps assigned TRBD1 or TRBD2 (5 bases each). Trimming stripped 1 base from V and 2 bases from J, with 12 bases between. The CDR3 loop spans 15 amino acids. Germline V gene lookup returns CDR1 SGHTA and CDR2 FQGNSA. CDR3 nucleotides: TGTGCCAGCAGCTTAGAGCTAGGGGACCCCTACGAGCAGTACTTC. Translating gives CASSLELGDPYEQYF.

The chain uses TRBV29-1 and TRBJ2-7, with D perhaps TRBD1 or TRBD2 (6 bases each). The CDR3 is 13 amino acids. Germline V gene lookup returns CDR1 SQVTM and CDR2 ANQGSEA. Trimming removed 2 bases at V and 7 bases at J, with 15 bases between. CDR3 amino acids: CSVEKGGEGEQYF. The CDR3 DNA is TGCAGCGTTGAAAAGGGGGGAGAAGGGGAGCAGTACTTC.

This rearrangement joins TRBV7-9 to TRBJ1-2; tentatively, D is TRBD1 (6 bases). The germline CDR1 and CDR2 sequences are SEHNR and FQNEAQ (reference sequence). CDR3 size: 14 residues. Trimming removed 7 bases from V and 5 bases from J, with 17 bases in between. The CDR3 reads CASTLQGGEYGYTF. In DNA, the CDR3 is TGTGCCAGCACCCTGCAAGGGGGAGAATATGGCTACACCTTC.

V is TRBV7-2 and J is TRBJ2-3; 12 positions agree with TRBD2. V was clipped by 5 bases and J by 2 bases; unmatched bases: 5. This CDR3 has 16 residues. Germline CDR1 SGHTA, CDR2 FQGNSA. The CDR3 region has the DNA TGTGCCAGCAGCGCCGGACTAGCGGGGATCACAGATACGCAGTATTTT. Protein product: CASSAGLAGITDTQYF.

Turning to this clone: The limits of the CDR3 on the DNA are not certain, so only TCRdb's listed CDR3 is given. The genes are TRBV14 and TRBJ1-1. Germline V CDR1 and CDR2: SGHDN, FVKESK. The CDR3 contains 12 residues when both ends are counted. Here the CDR3 reads CASSQDVPVAFF.

V gene TRBV19 combines with J gene TRBJ2-7, with a tentative D call TRBD1 (5 bases). This CDR3 contains 11 residues. Germline V lookup: CDR1 LNHDA, CDR2 SQIVND (reference sequence). With 10 bases removed from V and 7 bases from J, the gap between germline ends came to 14 bases. CDR3 region: CATSPGWEQYF. As DNA, the CDR3 is TGTGCCACCTCCCCAGGGTGGGAGCAGTACTTC.

This CDR3 is CASSSQGGNTEAFF. CDR3 in DNA: TGCGCCAGCAGCTCACAGGGTGGGAACACTGAAGCTTTCTTT. The chain is built from TRBV5-1 and TRBJ1-1, with D possibly matching TRBD1 (6 bases). This CDR3 has 14 amino acids. Germline V lookup: CDR1 SGHRS, CDR2 YFSETQ. V was shortened by 3 bases and J by 1 base, with 10 bases between the two germline ends.

This clone was observed a few times. V gene TRBV2 combines with J gene TRBJ2-7; 7 positions match TRBD1. CDR1 SNHLY and CDR2 FYNNEI come from the germline V gene. The CDR3 sequence is 14 residues long. V lost 6 bases and J lost 4; bases outside the gene matches: 9. The DNA for the CDR3 is TGTGCCAGCAGAAAGACAGGGATGTGGTACGAGCAGTACTTC. This codes for CASRKTGMWYEQYF.

The V gene is TRBV6-5, the J gene TRBJ2-1; 7 bases are shared with TRBD1. V shed 6 bases and J 4 bases; nucleotides not matched to a gene: 3. The CDR3 contains 13 residues. The germline V gene has CDR1 MNHEY and CDR2 SVGAGI. The CDR3 DNA follows: TGTGCCAGCAGACCCAGGGGGTACAATGAGCAGTTCTTC. It is translated as CASRPRGYNEQFF.

The chain couples TRBV7-9 to TRBJ2-1; 8 bases line up with TRBD2. Germline loops: CDR1 SEHNR, CDR2 FQNEAQ (reference sequence). This CDR3 has 15 residues. Trimming took 2 bases from V and 3 from J; bases not matched to a gene: 3. The CDR3 region has the DNA TGTGCCAGCAGCTTAACTAGCGGAATCTACAATGAGCAGTTCTTC. Translating it yields CASSLTSGIYNEQFF.

The V and J genes are TRBV15 and TRBJ2-1, with 8 bases lining up with TRBD2. The CDR3 contains 17 residues. The germline gives CDR1 LNHNV, CDR2 YYDKDF (reference sequence). V lost 6 bases and J lost 4; bases outside the gene matches: 14. CDR3 sequence: CATSPSAGTRTYNEQFF. The CDR3 DNA is TGTGCCACCAGTCCCTCTGCCGGGACTAGGACTTACAATGAGCAGTTCTTC.

This chain joins TRBV7-9 and TRBJ2-1; D is unclear. The ends were cut back, 0 bases at V and 7 bases at J, with 7 bases in the middle. The CDR3 consists of 13 residues. The germline V gene has CDR1 SEHNR and CDR2 FQNEAQ (reference sequence). This CDR3 reads CASSLAPRNEQFF. Here the CDR3 DNA reads TGTGCCAGCAGCTTAGCGCCCCGGAATGAGCAGTTCTTC.

This chain joins TRBV9 and TRBJ1-1; D is perhaps TRBD1 (6 bases). From germline, CDR1 is SGDLS and CDR2 YYNGEE. CDR3 length equals 15 residues. V lost 0 bases, J lost 0 bases, and 9 bases lay in between. Here the CDR3 reads CASSVGTAVNTEAFF. CDR3 nucleotide sequence: TGTGCCAGCAGCGTAGGGACAGCCGTGAACACTGAAGCTTTCTTT.

The chain combines TRBV6-5 with TRBJ1-1, with D perhaps matching TRBD1 (6 bases). CDR1 is MNHEY and CDR2 is SVGAGI in the germline V gene. The CDR3 consists of 13 residues. V lost 6 bases and J 1 base, leaving 9 bases between the germline ends. The CDR3 coding sequence is TGTGCCAGCAGGCAAGGGGGGAACACTGAAGCTTTCTTT. Translating it yields CASRQGGNTEAFF.